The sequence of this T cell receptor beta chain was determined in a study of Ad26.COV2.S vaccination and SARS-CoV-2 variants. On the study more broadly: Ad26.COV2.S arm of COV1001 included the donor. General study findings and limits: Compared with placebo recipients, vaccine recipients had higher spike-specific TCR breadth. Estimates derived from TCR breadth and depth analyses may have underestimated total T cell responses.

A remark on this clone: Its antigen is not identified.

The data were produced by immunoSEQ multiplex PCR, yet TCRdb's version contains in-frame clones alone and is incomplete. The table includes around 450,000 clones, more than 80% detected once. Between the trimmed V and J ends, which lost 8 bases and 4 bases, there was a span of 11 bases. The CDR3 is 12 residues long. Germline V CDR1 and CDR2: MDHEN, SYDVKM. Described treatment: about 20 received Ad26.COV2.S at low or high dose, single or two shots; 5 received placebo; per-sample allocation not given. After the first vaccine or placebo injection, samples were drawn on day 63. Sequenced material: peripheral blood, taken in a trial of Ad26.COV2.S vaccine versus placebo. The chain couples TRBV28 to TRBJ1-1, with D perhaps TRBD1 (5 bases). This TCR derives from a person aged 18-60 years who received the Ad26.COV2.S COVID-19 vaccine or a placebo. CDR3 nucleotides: TGTGCCAGCTTCCATGGGACCACTGAAGCTTTCTTT. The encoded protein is CASFHGTTEAFF.